This TCR beta chain was sequenced in a study of blood T cells in healthy people across ages. General observations from the study: Because donor CMV status was unknown, expanded clonotype changes were possibly confounded. Older age coincided with a roughly linear decline in TCR beta diversity per million T cells.

The V gene lost 10 bases and the J gene lost 0 bases, with 15 bases spanning the gap. This CDR3 has 14 residues. Per the germline V gene, CDR1 is SGHAT and CDR2 is FQNNGV. With respect to this clonotype: Its cognate antigen is unknown.

A second PCR of 7 to 11 cycles used a sample-barcoded 5' primer and a J-beta primer mix. Each single sample gave us at least 2.5 million CDR3-containing paired-end reads. TCRdb re-analysed the 5' RACE reads in MiXCR, keeping a single row per CDR3 protein. The sample comprises about 720,000 distinct CDR3 sequences, approximately 25% of which are singletons, and under 4% rests with the top ten. Separately, the same data were catalogued under a study of T cells of mothers and their children.

The specimen was blood. The source is a boy aged 5-17 years in good health. The J gene is TRBJ1-1, the V gene TRBV11-2; no firm D call. The CDR3 loop reads CATQADLMNTEAFF. The DNA of the CDR3 is TGTGCCACCCAAGCGGACCTCATGAACACTGAAGCTTTCTTT.